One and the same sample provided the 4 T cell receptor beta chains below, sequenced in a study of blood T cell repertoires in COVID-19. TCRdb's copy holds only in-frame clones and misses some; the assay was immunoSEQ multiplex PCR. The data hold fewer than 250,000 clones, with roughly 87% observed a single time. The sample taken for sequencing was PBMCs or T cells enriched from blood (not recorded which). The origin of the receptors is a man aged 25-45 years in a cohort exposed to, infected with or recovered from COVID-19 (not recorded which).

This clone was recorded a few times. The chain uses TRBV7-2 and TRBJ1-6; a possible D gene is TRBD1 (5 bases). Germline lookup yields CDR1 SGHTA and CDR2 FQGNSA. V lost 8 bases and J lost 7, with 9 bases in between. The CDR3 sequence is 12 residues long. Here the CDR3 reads CASGHGNSPLHF. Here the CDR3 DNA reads TGTGCCAGCGGACACGGGAATTCACCCCTCCACTTT. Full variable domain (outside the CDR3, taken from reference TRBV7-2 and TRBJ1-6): GAGVSQSPSNKVTEKGKDVELRCDPISGHTALYWYRQSLGQGLEFLIYFQGNSAPDKSGLPSDRFSAERTGGSVSTLTIQRTQQEDSAVYLCASGHGNSPLHFGNGTRLTVT.

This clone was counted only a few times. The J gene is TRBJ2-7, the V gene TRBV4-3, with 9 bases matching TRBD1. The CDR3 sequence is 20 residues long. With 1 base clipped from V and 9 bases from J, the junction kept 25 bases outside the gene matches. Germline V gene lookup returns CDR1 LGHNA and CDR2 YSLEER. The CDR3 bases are TGCGCCAGCAGCCAAGGAACCGGGACAGGGATTCTCCCCCGCTACGGAGTGCAGTACTTC. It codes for CASSQGTGTGILPRYGVQYF.

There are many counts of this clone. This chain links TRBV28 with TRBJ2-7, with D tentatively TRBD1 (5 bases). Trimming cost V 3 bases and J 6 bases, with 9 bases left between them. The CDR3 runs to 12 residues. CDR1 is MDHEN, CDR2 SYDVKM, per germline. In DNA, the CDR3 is TGTGCCAGCAGTTTGGCAGGGTCCGAGCAGTACTTC. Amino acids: CASSLAGSEQYF.

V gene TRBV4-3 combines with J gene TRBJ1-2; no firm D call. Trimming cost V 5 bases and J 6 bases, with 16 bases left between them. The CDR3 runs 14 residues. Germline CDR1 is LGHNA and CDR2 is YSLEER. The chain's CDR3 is CASSYRGFEDGYTF. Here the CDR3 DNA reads TGCGCCAGCAGCTATCGAGGTTTTGAGGATGGCTACACCTTC.